This entry lists 28 T cell receptor beta chains sequenced from one sample in a study of T cells in localized non-small cell lung cancer. Assay used: immunoSEQ multiplex PCR; TCRdb lists only in-frame clones, some missing. This sample has fewer than 40,000 clones; about nine tenths occur once, and the top ten carry about a sixth. Sequences were derived from peripheral blood mononuclear cells, sampled before any cancer treatment. The receptors derive from a man aged 40 to 70 with stage III lung adenocarcinoma.

The chain recombines TRBV11-3 with TRBJ1-5, with 7 bases identical to TRBD1. CDR3 length equals 18 residues. The trim removed 4 bases at V and 7 bases at J, leaving 19 bases unmatched. Germline V gives CDR1 SGHNT, CDR2 YENEEA. The CDR3 DNA reads TGTGCCAGCAGCTCGCACCACCCAAAGGGACAGTGGACACAGCCCCAGCATTTT. Residues: CASSSHHPKGQWTQPQHF.

The gene calls are TRBV5-8 and TRBJ2-2; unclear D gene. The ends were cut back, 4 bases at V and 8 bases at J, with 15 bases in the middle. In germline, CDR1 is SGHTS, CDR2 YDEGEE. This CDR3 has 14 residues. In nucleotides, the CDR3 is TGTGCCAGCAGCCCATCGGCCCCCCCAGGGGAGCTGTTTTTT. Translation: CASSPSAPPGELFF.

This clone has more than one count but fewer than ten. Germline and junction disagree at one end, which may indicate a read error. The CDR3 DNA is TGTGCCAGTAGCAACTTCGGACCCCTAAGGTTT. This encodes CASSNFGPLRF. The rearrangement uses TRBV19 and TRBJ1-3; no definite D call. CDR1 is LNHDA and CDR2 is SQIVND in the germline V gene (reference sequence). The CDR3 has 11 amino acids.

The chain recombines TRBV7-2 with TRBJ2-1; D is ambiguous. Looked up from germline, CDR1 is SGHTA and CDR2 is FQGNSA. The V gene lost 1 base and the J gene lost 12 bases, with 10 bases spanning the gap. This CDR3 spans 12 amino acids. Here the CDR3 reads CASSLVEISQFF. The CDR3 nucleotides are TGTGCCAGCAGCTTAGTGGAGATATCGCAGTTCTTC.

This chain uses TRBV18 with TRBJ2-7; maybe TRBD1 (5 bases). The CDR3 is 14 amino acids. Looked up from germline, CDR1 is KGHSH and CDR2 is LQKENI. V was shortened by 0 bases and J by 7 bases, with 13 bases between the two germline ends. The CDR3 here is CASSPPAGMWEQYF. CDR3 DNA: TGTGCCAGCTCACCACCCGCAGGGATGTGGGAGCAGTACTTC. The whole variable domain, filled in from reference TRBV18 and TRBJ2-7, reads NAGVMQNPRHLVRRRGQEARLRCSPMKGHSHVYWYRQLPEEGLKFMVYLQKENIIDESGMPKERFSAEFPKEGPSILRIQQVVRGDSAAYFCASSPPAGMWEQYFGPGTRLTVT.

The genes are TRBV2 and TRBJ2-1; TRBD2 matches 11 bases. J lost 5 bases, V lost 6 bases, and 9 bases had no gene match. The CDR3 loop spans 16 amino acids. Germline CDR1 reads SNHLY; CDR2 reads FYNNEI. The CDR3 nucleotides read TGTGCCAGCAGACTGAAGACTAGCGGGGTCCACAATGAGCAGTTCTTC. It yields the protein CASRLKTSGVHNEQFF.

This clone was seen more than once but under ten times. J is TRBJ1-5 and V is TRBV10-3, with a weak D call TRBD1 (5 bases). Germline assignment: CDR1 ENHRY and CDR2 SYGVKD. This CDR3 spans 14 amino acids. The germline V and J ends were trimmed by 10 bases and 2 bases, with 15 bases remaining between them. The CDR3 sequence: CASGRGMGNQPQHF. The CDR3, as DNA: TGTGCCAGCGGCCGGGGGATGGGCAATCAGCCCCAGCATTTT.

The V gene is TRBV11-2, the J gene TRBJ2-7, with 9 bases that match TRBD1. The CDR3 spans 15 residues. Germline V gives CDR1 SGHAT, CDR2 FQNNGV. Trimming removed 6 bases from V and 1 base from J; junction bases left unmatched: 7. CDR3 nucleotide sequence: TGTGCCAGCAGTCCATACGGGACAGGGTCCTACGAGCAGTACTTC. As protein: CASSPYGTGSYEQYF. The whole variable domain, filled in from reference TRBV11-2 and TRBJ2-7, reads EAGVAQSPRYKIIEKRQSVAFWCNPISGHATLYWYQQILGQGPKLLIQFQNNGVVDDSQLPKDRFSAERLKGVDSTLKIQPAKLEDSAVYLCASSPYGTGSYEQYFGPGTRLTVT.

The chain has TRBV14 and TRBJ2-1; no definite D call. CDR1 is SGHDN and CDR2 is FVKESK in the germline V gene. The CDR3 is 17 residues long. V lost 0 bases to trimming and J lost 7 bases, with 19 bases between them. The chain's CDR3 is CASSQDSGQASRNEQFF. CDR3 coding DNA: TGTGCCAGCAGCCAAGATAGTGGTCAGGCGAGTAGGAATGAGCAGTTCTTC.

The J gene is TRBJ1-2, the V gene TRBV5-1; unclear D gene. CDR3 length equals 15 residues. CDR1 and CDR2 (germline): SGHRS, YFSETQ. V dropped 4 bases and J dropped 4 bases, with 17 bases sitting between them. This CDR3 reads CASSLNLNTGYGYTF. The CDR3 bases are TGCGCCAGCAGCCTAAATCTAAACACCGGCTATGGCTACACCTTC.

V and J are TRBV6-5 and TRBJ2-7, with D possibly TRBD1 on 6 matching bases. Germline assignment: CDR1 MNHEY and CDR2 SVGAGI. V lost 0 bases and J 3 bases, leaving 15 bases between the germline ends. The CDR3 consists of 16 residues. DNA of the CDR3: TGTGCCAGCAGTTACTCGATTCCAGGGGTGGGCTACGAGCAGTACTTC. It specifies CASSYSIPGVGYEQYF.

V usage is TRBV19 and J usage is TRBJ2-3; D tentatively reads TRBD1 or TRBD2 (5 bases each). Trimming shortened V by 3 bases and J by 5 bases, and 6 bases separated the two germline ends. The CDR3 is 12 amino acids. Per germline, CDR1 LNHDA and CDR2 SQIVND (reference sequence). The CDR3 sequence: CASSIGGDTQYF. The CDR3 bases are TGTGCCAGTAGTATTGGGGGAGATACGCAGTATTTT.

The chain has TRBV21-1 and TRBJ1-1; the DNA was not used to check the table's D call, TRBD1. TRBV21-1 is listed as a pseudogene. The CDR3 contains 17 residues. CDR3 residues: CASSKGDRGSEGTEAFF. The CDR3 DNA is TGTGCCAGCAGCAAAGGAGACAGGGGGAGTGAGGGCACTGAAGCTTTCTTT.

The J gene is TRBJ1-5, the V gene TRBV19, with a tentative D call TRBD1 (6 bases). Trimming removed 4 bases from V and 4 bases from J, with 14 bases in between. The CDR3 extends over 15 amino acids. Germline loops: CDR1 LNHDA, CDR2 SQIVND (reference sequence). CDR3 sequence reads: CASSNLPGANQPQHF. The CDR3 DNA follows: TGTGCCAGTAGTAACCTCCCGGGGGCGAATCAGCCCCAGCATTTT.

The chain employs TRBV29-1 and TRBJ2-1; unclear D gene. V gave up 3 bases and J gave up 1 base, with 13 bases separating them. The germline V gene has CDR1 SQVTM and CDR2 ANQGSEA. This CDR3 is 15 amino acids long. Written as DNA, the CDR3 is TGCAGCGTTGAGGGCCCGACTTTATCCTACAATGAGCAGTTCTTC. Residues: CSVEGPTLSYNEQFF.

This chain uses TRBV6-6 with TRBJ1-6; unclear D gene. The V gene's germline CDR1 is MNHNY and CDR2 SVGAGI (reference sequence). Between the trimmed V and J ends, which lost 2 bases and 0 bases, there was a span of 8 bases. The CDR3 consists of 16 residues. The CDR3 DNA sequence: TGTGCCAGCAGTTACGGCGTAGTCTCCTATAATTCACCCCTCCACTTT. Residues: CASSYGVVSYNSPLHF.

The chain couples TRBV7-3 to TRBJ2-2; D remains ambiguous. CDR3 length: 13 residues. The germline V and J ends were trimmed by 5 bases and 8 bases, with 12 bases remaining between them. Looked up from germline, CDR1 is SGHTA and CDR2 is FQGTGA. The CDR3 loop is CASSTYPLGELFF. CDR3 bases: TGTGCCAGCAGCACCTACCCGTTGGGGGAGCTGTTTTTT.

This clone is classed as medium-sized. This sample includes further DNA sequences coding for the same CDR3. This chain joins TRBV5-6 and TRBJ2-5, with 8 bases that match TRBD2. The CDR3 has 15 residues. Trimming at V came to 0 bases and at J to 5 bases, leaving 6 bases not matched to a gene. Germline V gene data show CDR1 as SGHDT and CDR2 as YYEEEE. The CDR3 reads CASSLVAGGGETQYF. CDR3 coding DNA: TGTGCCAGCAGCTTGGTCGCGGGGGGAGGGGAGACCCAGTACTTC.

This chain links TRBV2 with TRBJ2-1, with 11 bases matching TRBD2. With V trimmed by 3 bases and J by 9 bases, 4 bases remained unmatched. CDR3 length: 14 residues. Germline assignment: CDR1 SNHLY and CDR2 FYNNEI. CDR3 DNA sequence: TGTGCCAGCAGTGATAGCGGGGGGGCAGGTGAGCAGTTCTTC. Translation gives CASSDSGGAGEQFF.

This clone was recorded only once. The rearrangement links TRBV19 to TRBJ1-2; the match to TRBD1 covers 7 bases. There are 14 residues in the CDR3. Germline trimming cut 4 bases from V and 3 bases from J; bases unmatched to any gene: 5. The V gene's germline CDR1 is LNHDA and CDR2 SQIVND (reference sequence). The CDR3 reads CASSTEGAYYGYTF. The CDR3 nucleotides read TGTGCCAGTAGTACTGAGGGGGCTTACTATGGCTACACCTTC. The complete variable domain, with remaining parts taken from reference TRBV19 and TRBJ1-2, reads DGGITQSPKYLFRKEGQNVTLSCEQNLNHDAMYWYRQDPGQGLRLIYYSQIVNDFQKGDIAEGYSVSREKKESFPLTVTSAQKNPTAFYLCASSTEGAYYGYTFGSGTRLTVV.

This clone was detected once. CDR3 region: CASRVGQGNIQYF. The CDR3, as DNA: TGTGCCAGCCGCGTAGGACAGGGGAACATTCAGTACTTC. The chain links TRBV28 to TRBJ2-4, with 9 bases fitting TRBD1. Germline loops: CDR1 MDHEN, CDR2 SYDVKM. The V and J ends lost 8 bases and 7 bases, in that order; junction bases with no gene match: 6. This CDR3 is built from 13 residues.

The rearrangement links TRBV2 to TRBJ2-7, with TRBD2 matching 9 bases. The junction had 15 bases not matched to a gene; V was cut back by 7 bases and J by 5 bases. The germline gives CDR1 SNHLY, CDR2 FYNNEI. The CDR3 totals 16 residues. CDR3 protein: CASIPPLAGTFHEQYF. DNA of the CDR3: TGTGCCAGCATTCCCCCCCTAGCGGGGACCTTCCACGAGCAGTACTTC.

This clone turned up a few times. The chain employs TRBV2 and TRBJ2-7, with TRBD1 matching over 9 bases. Germline V gene data show CDR1 as SNHLY and CDR2 as FYNNEI. CDR3 length: 13 amino acids. J gave up 3 bases and V 8 bases, and 5 bases lay outside the gene matches. The CDR3 reads CASSGTGSYEQYF. CDR3 bases: TGTGCCAGCTCAGGGACAGGGAGCTACGAGCAGTACTTC.

This clone was counted only a few times. The V call is TRBV6-1, the J call TRBJ2-4; D is perhaps TRBD2 (5 bases). V lost 4 bases, J lost 0 bases, and 7 bases lay in between. CDR3 size: 14 residues. Looked up from germline, CDR1 is MNHNS and CDR2 is SASEGT. CDR3 DNA sequence: TGTGCCAGCAGTGCCGGACTAGCCAAAAACATTCAGTACTTC. Translated: CASSAGLAKNIQYF.

The CDR3 DNA is TGTGCCAGCAGACCACCCCTCAGGGAGACGCGCACAGATACGCAGTATTTT. Encoded protein: CASRPPLRETRTDTQYF. The V and J genes are TRBV2 and TRBJ2-3; D tentatively fits TRBD1 or TRBD2 (5 bases each). V was trimmed by 6 bases and J by 1 base, leaving 20 bases between them. In germline, CDR1 is SNHLY, CDR2 FYNNEI. This CDR3 contains 17 residues.

This clone was seen just once. The chain carries TRBV20-1 and TRBJ2-3; D is undetermined. Germline CDR1 reads DFQATT; CDR2 reads SNEGSKA (reference sequence). The CDR3 sequence is 10 residues long. This chain's CDR3 is CAPLGDTQYF. The CDR3 DNA sequence: TGCGCCCCGTTGGGAGATACGCAGTATTTT.

This chain links TRBV28 with TRBJ1-5, with D possibly TRBD1 on 5 matching bases. Trimming removed 7 bases from V and 4 bases from J, with 14 bases in between. Germline V lookup: CDR1 MDHEN, CDR2 SYDVKM. The CDR3 spans 14 residues. CDR3 amino acids: CASNGGGANQPQHF. CDR3 nucleotide sequence: TGTGCCAGCAATGGGGGAGGGGCAAATCAGCCCCAGCATTTT. The full variable domain, completed using reference TRBV28 and TRBJ1-5, is DVKVTQSSRYLVKRTGEKVFLECVQDMDHENMFWYRQDPGLGLRLIYFSYDVKMKEKGDIPEGYSVSREKKERFSLILESASTNQTSMYLCASNGGGANQPQHFGDGTRLSIL.

V and J are TRBV7-9 and TRBJ2-4, with D possibly TRBD2 on 6 matching bases. The CDR3 loop spans 17 amino acids. The V gene's germline CDR1 is SEHNR and CDR2 FQNEAQ (reference sequence). Trimming left V 3 bases short and J 0 bases short, with 15 bases between. The CDR3 bases are TGTGCCAGCAGCTTCGGGACTTCCCTTCTAGCCAAAAACATTCAGTACTTC. Amino acids: CASSFGTSLLAKNIQYF.